These 27 T cell receptor beta chains were all obtained from the same sample, sequenced in a study of blood T cell repertoires in COVID-19. Libraries were prepared by immunoSEQ multiplex PCR; TCRdb keeps only in-frame clonotypes and omits some of them. Altogether roughly 140,000 clones are present, more than 70% being singletons, with the ten largest covering more than 9%. Sample: peripheral blood. The receptors were sampled from a man aged 50 to 59 with active or convalescent COVID-19.

The V gene is TRBV11-2, the J gene TRBJ2-5; D is unresolved. The CDR3 sequence is 13 residues long. Germline CDR1 and CDR2: SGHAT and FQNNGV. The V end lost 4 bases, the J end lost 4 bases, and 10 bases lay between the germline ends. CDR3 DNA: TGTGCCAGCAGCTCCCGGGTTGTAGAGACCCAGTACTTC. Protein sequence: CASSSRVVETQYF.

This rearrangement joins TRBV29-1 to TRBJ2-7; 9 bases line up with TRBD1. This CDR3 has 14 amino acids. V lost 4 bases and J lost 2; bases outside the gene matches: 6. From germline, CDR1 is SQVTM and CDR2 ANQGSEA. The CDR3 DNA reads as TGCAGCGTTGGATCCGGGACAGGGACCTACGAGCAGTACTTC. Translated, it gives CSVGSGTGTYEQYF.

The J gene is TRBJ1-6, the V gene TRBV18; no clear D gene. Deletions cut 3 bases from V and 8 bases from J, with 11 bases between. Germline-derived CDR1 and CDR2 are KGHSH and LQKENI. The CDR3 covers 14 residues. This CDR3 reads CASSPTVGDSPLHF. The CDR3 nucleotides are TGTGCCAGCTCACCCACTGTCGGGGATTCACCCCTCCACTTT.

This clone came up a few times. The chain has TRBV4-1 and TRBJ1-4; the D is unclear. The CDR3 is made up of 17 amino acids. Trimming removed 2 bases from V and 2 bases from J, with 15 bases in between. Per germline, CDR1 MGHRA and CDR2 YSYEKL. CDR3 sequence (DNA): TGCGCCAGCAGCCAAAGAGGGTTTAGGGCGACTAATGAAAAACTGTTTTTT. Its translation is CASSQRGFRATNEKLFF.

The rearrangement joins TRBV5-8 to TRBJ2-4, with TRBD1 as a possible D gene (5 bases). Germline V gives CDR1 SGHTS, CDR2 YDEGEE. V was pared by 5 bases and J by 5 bases, with 17 bases between. The CDR3 extends over 15 amino acids. Here the CDR3 DNA reads TGTGCCAGCAGGTCCCGTGGGGCGCAGGAAAACATTCAGTACTTC. Amino acids: CASRSRGAQENIQYF.

The chain couples TRBV29-1 to TRBJ1-6; unclear D gene. Trimming pared 3 bases from V and 10 bases from J, leaving 13 bases between. This CDR3 spans 13 amino acids. Germline CDR1 SQVTM, CDR2 ANQGSEA. CDR3 in DNA: TGCAGCGTTGATGTCGGGGAAGGCTCACCCCTCCACTTT. As protein: CSVDVGEGSPLHF.

The V gene is TRBV28, the J gene TRBJ1-1, with D tentatively TRBD1 (5 bases). Germline V gives CDR1 MDHEN, CDR2 SYDVKM. The CDR3 is 14 residues long. V was pared by 7 bases and J by 4 bases, with 16 bases between. CDR3 sequence (DNA): TGTGCCAGCACCCTTTTGGGGCGGAGCACTGAAGCTTTCTTT. Its translation is CASTLLGRSTEAFF. Based on the CDR3 plus reference TRBV28 and TRBJ1-1, the full variable domain is DVKVTQSSRYLVKRTGEKVFLECVQDMDHENMFWYRQDPGLGLRLIYFSYDVKMKEKGDIPEGYSVSREKKERFSLILESASTNQTSMYLCASTLLGRSTEAFFGQGTRLTVV.

This clone was observed once. This rearrangement joins TRBV28 to TRBJ2-1, with 7 nucleotides matching TRBD2. V shed 4 bases and J 7 bases; nucleotides not matched to a gene: 4. Germline CDR1 is MDHEN and CDR2 is SYDVKM. The CDR3 is 13 residues long. The CDR3 loop reads CASSSGGRNEQFF. The DNA for the CDR3 is TGTGCCAGCAGTTCGGGGGGTAGGAATGAGCAGTTCTTC.

The genes are TRBV11-1 and TRBJ1-1, with no clear D. Germline lookup yields CDR1 SGHAT and CDR2 FQDESV (reference sequence). The CDR3 contains 13 residues. Between the trimmed V and J ends, which lost 5 bases and 3 bases, there was a span of 10 bases. The CDR3: CASSPPLYTEAFF. For the CDR3, the DNA is TGTGCCAGCAGCCCCCCTCTCTACACTGAAGCTTTCTTT.

This sequence joins TRBV2 and TRBJ2-7, with 7 bases aligning to TRBD2. Trimming cost V 0 bases and J 3 bases; bases outside gene matches: 8. This CDR3 comprises 16 residues. CDR1 SNHLY and CDR2 FYNNEI come from the germline V gene. Here the CDR3 DNA reads TGTGCCAGCAGTGAAGCTCGGCTAGCGGTAGTCTACGAGCAGTACTTC. This gives the protein CASSEARLAVVYEQYF.

This clone has only a few counts. The chain couples TRBV11-2 to TRBJ2-1; 8 bases map to TRBD1. The CDR3 is 16 residues long. The germline gives CDR1 SGHAT, CDR2 FQNNGV. J was trimmed by 0 bases and V by 4 bases; bases with no gene match: 5. The DNA for the CDR3 is TGTGCCAGCAGCTCATACAGGGGGAGCTCCTACAATGAGCAGTTCTTC. Its translation is CASSSYRGSSYNEQFF.

This rearrangement joins TRBV7-3 to TRBJ2-1; 8 positions agree with TRBD2. This CDR3 region has 15 residues. Unmatched junction bases numbered 10, after V lost 2 bases and J lost 10 bases. CDR1 is SGHTA and CDR2 is FQGTGA in the germline V gene. The CDR3 loop is CASSLGAGAGREQFF. The CDR3 DNA follows: TGTGCCAGCAGCTTAGGAGCGGGAGCCGGCCGGGAGCAGTTCTTC.

This chain connects TRBV9 to TRBJ2-2; the match to TRBD2 covers 8 bases. This CDR3 has 16 amino acids. Looked up from germline, CDR1 is SGDLS and CDR2 is YYNGEE. The ends lost 0 bases at V and 3 bases at J; junction bases unmatched: 4. CDR3 sequence reads: CASSVVSGTHTGELFF. CDR3 sequence (DNA): TGTGCCAGCAGCGTAGTTAGCGGGACCCACACCGGGGAGCTGTTTTTT.

V gene TRBV5-1 combines with J gene TRBJ2-7; TRBD1 agrees at 8 bases. J gave up 3 bases and V 4 bases, and 12 bases lay outside the gene matches. The CDR3 consists of 16 residues. The germline CDR1 and CDR2 sequences are SGHRS and YFSETQ. CDR3 loop: CASSKRTGSMGYEQYF. The CDR3 bases are TGCGCCAGCAGCAAACGGACAGGGAGTATGGGCTACGAGCAGTACTTC.

The chain recombines TRBV7-2 with TRBJ2-6; the match to TRBD1 covers 10 bases. The junction had 12 bases not matched to a gene; V was cut back by 5 bases and J by 5 bases. The CDR3 runs 18 residues. CDR1 and CDR2 (germline): SGHTA, FQGNSA. CDR3 protein: CASSTRTGGVVRANVLTF. The CDR3, as DNA: TGTGCCAGCAGCACCCGGACAGGGGGGGTTGTTAGGGCCAACGTCCTGACTTTC. Based on the CDR3 plus reference TRBV7-2 and TRBJ2-6, the full variable domain is GAGVSQSPSNKVTEKGKDVELRCDPISGHTALYWYRQSLGQGLEFLIYFQGNSAPDKSGLPSDRFSAERTGGSVSTLTIQRTQQEDSAVYLCASSTRTGGVVRANVLTFGAGSRLTVL.

The CDR3 nucleotides are TGTGCCAGTAGTACGCCGCGGGGCGGCACTGAAGCTTTCTTT. It translates to CASSTPRGGTEAFF. The V gene is TRBV19, the J gene TRBJ1-1; possibly TRBD1 for D (5 bases). The length of the CDR3 is 14 residues. Per germline, CDR1 LNHDA and CDR2 SQIVND (reference sequence). The V gene lost 4 bases and the J gene lost 4 bases, with 13 bases spanning the gap.

The V gene is TRBV5-4, the J gene TRBJ1-1, with D unclear. Germline CDR1 is SGHNT and CDR2 is YYREEE (reference sequence). V lost 1 base and J lost 0, with 16 bases in between. The CDR3 has 17 residues. DNA of the CDR3: TGTGCCAGCAGCTTGCGGCAAAGCGGGCGTATGAACACTGAAGCTTTCTTT. This codes for CASSLRQSGRMNTEAFF.

The chain links TRBV28 to TRBJ1-1; 9 bases match TRBD1. Germline V CDR1 and CDR2: MDHEN, SYDVKM. CDR3 size: 14 residues. V lost 3 bases and J lost 5; bases outside the gene matches: 4. This chain's CDR3 is CASSFTGGRTEAFF. For the CDR3, the DNA is TGTGCCAGCAGTTTCACAGGGGGCAGGACTGAAGCTTTCTTT.

The CDR3 loop reads CASSLGRDRGRGTDTQYF. In DNA, the CDR3 is TGTGCCAGTAGTCTCGGCCGGGACAGGGGGCGAGGCACAGATACGCAGTATTTT. This chain connects TRBV19 to TRBJ2-3, with 12 bases identical to TRBD1. The CDR3 is 18 amino acids. Germline values: CDR1 LNHDA, CDR2 SQIVND (reference sequence). V lost 5 bases and J lost 1; bases outside the gene matches: 10.

This chain links TRBV2 with TRBJ2-7; TRBD2 agrees at 9 bases. J lost 7 bases, V lost 5 bases, and 3 bases had no gene match. The CDR3 covers 12 residues. The germline V gene has CDR1 SNHLY and CDR2 FYNNEI. The CDR3 DNA reads TGTGCCAGCAGTCCCCTAGCGGGGGAGCAGTACTTC. It yields the protein CASSPLAGEQYF.

V is TRBV4-1 and J is TRBJ2-2; tentatively, D is TRBD2 (5 bases). Germline CDR1 MGHRA, CDR2 YSYEKL. V dropped 4 bases and J dropped 6 bases, with 18 bases sitting between them. The length of the CDR3 is 16 residues. In nucleotides, the CDR3 is TGCGCCAGCAGCCTACCGCGACTAACCCACGCCGGGGAGCTGTTTTTT. Translation gives CASSLPRLTHAGELFF.

The CDR3 nucleotides are TGTGCCAGCAGTCGGCATACTAGCGGGAGTTACGAGCAGTACTTC. Translating gives CASSRHTSGSYEQYF. The J gene is TRBJ2-7, the V gene TRBV6-5, with 11 bases aligning to TRBD2. There are 15 residues in the CDR3. Germline V CDR1 and CDR2: MNHEY, SVGAGI. V lost 5 bases and J lost 4; bases outside the gene matches: 7.

The chain links TRBV7-9 to TRBJ2-5; D not resolved. Trimming took off 0 bases at V and 7 bases at J, with 9 bases between the two ends. The CDR3 is 13 amino acids. Germline V gives CDR1 SEHNR, CDR2 FQNEAQ (reference sequence). Here the CDR3 DNA reads TGTGCCAGCAGCTTAGCGGCCCAACGGACCCAGTACTTC. The encoded protein is CASSLAAQRTQYF. The full variable domain, with the rest looked up from reference TRBV7-9 and TRBJ2-5, is DTGVSQNPRHKITKRGQNVTFRCDPISEHNRLYWYRQTLGQGPEFLTYFQNEAQLEKSRLLSDRFSAERPKGSFSTLEIQRTEQGDSAMYLCASSLAAQRTQYFGPGTRLLVL.

This chain joins TRBV28 and TRBJ1-5, with 7 nucleotides matching TRBD1. This CDR3 comprises 15 residues. Unmatched junction bases numbered 5, after V lost 6 bases and J lost 0 bases. The germline V gene encodes CDR1 MDHEN and CDR2 SYDVKM. The CDR3 sequence: CASRKGTVSNQPQHF. The DNA of the CDR3 is TGTGCCAGCAGGAAAGGGACAGTTAGCAATCAGCCCCAGCATTTT.

This chain links TRBV24-1 with TRBJ2-7; TRBD1 aligns across 9 bases. Germline CDR1 reads KGHDR; CDR2 reads SFDVKD. V was clipped by 4 bases and J by 1 base; unmatched bases: 10. The CDR3 covers 17 residues. The CDR3: CATSDAGQGSKSYEQYF. The CDR3 region has the DNA TGTGCCACCAGTGACGCGGGACAGGGTTCGAAATCCTACGAGCAGTACTTC.

This chain links TRBV27 with TRBJ1-3; tentatively, D is TRBD1 (5 bases). Germline V gene data show CDR1 as MNHEY and CDR2 as SMNVEV (reference sequence). This CDR3 region has 16 residues. Trimming took off 6 bases at V and 3 bases at J, with 18 bases between the two ends. The CDR3 region is CASSSLPGGFGNTIYF. The CDR3, as DNA: TGTGCCAGCAGCTCCCTCCCCGGGGGATTTGGAAACACCATATATTTT.

V is TRBV3-1 (or the pseudogene TRBV3-2) and J is TRBJ2-1, with 7 bases lining up with TRBD2. The CDR3 extends over 13 amino acids. The germline V gene encodes CDR1 LGHDT and CDR2 YNNKEL (reference sequence). V shed 7 bases and J 5 bases; nucleotides not matched to a gene: 5. DNA of the CDR3: TGTGCCAGCACACTAGCGAACAACAATGAGCAGTTCTTC. Translating gives CASTLANNNEQFF.